These 17 T cell receptor beta chains came from one sample sequenced in a study of T cells in Graves' hyperthyroidism and ophthalmopathy. The TCR beta CDR3 regions underwent amplification using RNA transcripts as the source. TCR CDR3 regions were first amplified by RT-PCR with HTBI primers. TCRdb passed the multiplex PCR reads through MiXCR, listing each CDR3 protein once. The table lists a few hundred thousand distinct CDR3 sequences, about 20% of them singletons. Specimen: blood. Source of these receptors: a woman aged 70-85 years with Graves' ophthalmopathy.

The chain employs TRBV6-1 and TRBJ2-2, with unresolved D. CDR3 length: 16 amino acids. From germline, CDR1 is MNHNS and CDR2 SASEGT. Trimming left V 6 bases short and J 4 bases short, with 18 bases between. CDR3 in amino acids: CASRGYVLRITGELFF. In nucleotides, the CDR3 is TGTGCCAGCAGGGGGTATGTGCTGAGGATCACCGGGGAGCTGTTTTTT.

This clonotype turned up a few times. Here the CDR3 DNA reads TGTGCCACCAGTGACACGGGACAGGGTGGTTTCACCGGGGAGCTGTTTTTT. Protein: CATSDTGQGGFTGELFF. This chain connects TRBV24-1 to TRBJ2-2, with 9 bases lining up with TRBD1. J was trimmed by 4 bases and V by 4 bases; bases with no gene match: 9. Looked up from germline, CDR1 is KGHDR and CDR2 is SFDVKD. CDR3 size: 17 residues.

The V gene is TRBV19, the J gene TRBJ1-5; 7 bases are shared with TRBD1. V lost 8 bases, J lost 1 base, and 20 bases stayed unmatched. The CDR3 is made up of 19 amino acids. CDR1 and CDR2 from the germline V gene are LNHDA and SQIVND (reference sequence). As DNA, the CDR3 is TGTGCCAGTTCAGTCGCCCGAAGAGGATCAGGGGGGAGCAATCAGCCCCAGCATTTT. Its translation is CASSVARRGSGGSNQPQHF.

This clonotype was counted a few times. This chain connects TRBV5-1 to TRBJ2-3; D is possibly TRBD1 (7 bases). Looked up from germline, CDR1 is SGHRS and CDR2 is YFSETQ. V lost 4 bases and J lost 6, with 15 bases in between. This CDR3 has 14 residues. CDR3 sequence (DNA): TGCGCCAGCAGCCCGGGCCCAGGGGGGGATACGCAGTATTTT. Its protein is CASSPGPGGDTQYF.

This sequence joins TRBV12-3 or TRBV12-4 and TRBJ2-1, with TRBD2 matching over 12 bases. The CDR3 sequence is 15 residues long. Losses at the gene ends were 7 bases for V and 4 bases for J; bases not matched to a gene: 5. CDR3 bases: TGTGCCAGCACCAGGACTAGCGGGGTTTACAATGAGCAGTTCTTC. Protein sequence: CASTRTSGVYNEQFF.

The chain joins TRBV6-1 to TRBJ2-5; no definite D call. Germline loops: CDR1 MNHNS, CDR2 SASEGT. Deletions cut 0 bases from V and 7 bases from J, with 9 bases between. This CDR3 region has 13 residues. The CDR3: CASSEAGPGTQYF. The CDR3 DNA follows: TGTGCCAGCAGTGAAGCCGGACCGGGGACCCAGTACTTC.

This clonotype was recorded at least ten times. CDR3 loop: CASRNRDWYGYTF. The CDR3 coding sequence is TGTGCCAGCAGAAACAGGGATTGGTATGGCTACACCTTC. The chain uses TRBV12-3 or TRBV12-4 and TRBJ1-2, with D possibly being TRBD1 (6 bases). This CDR3 has 13 residues. Trimming removed 6 bases at V and 5 bases at J, with 13 bases between.

This clonotype was seen a few times. The genes are TRBV27 and TRBJ1-5; D is undetermined. Trimming stripped 7 bases from V and 2 bases from J, with 15 bases between. CDR3 size: 15 residues. Germline assignment: CDR1 MNHEY and CDR2 SMNVEV (reference sequence). CDR3 bases: TGTGCCAGCAACCCTCAAGGGATCGGCAATCAGCCCCAGCATTTT. This sequence encodes CASNPQGIGNQPQHF.

This clonotype was detected only a few times. This sequence joins TRBV6-1 and TRBJ1-2, with no clear D. With 2 bases removed from V and 7 bases from J, the gap between germline ends came to 11 bases. Per germline, CDR1 MNHNS and CDR2 SASEGT. This CDR3 is 13 amino acids long. This CDR3 is CASSESWAPGYTF. The CDR3 nucleotides read TGTGCCAGCAGTGAATCTTGGGCACCTGGCTACACCTTC.

This clonotype was recorded many times. The chain joins TRBV12-3 or TRBV12-4 to TRBJ1-5, with TRBD1 matching over 7 bases. Germline trimming cut 6 bases from V and 6 bases from J; bases unmatched to any gene: 8. CDR3 length: 14 amino acids. CDR3 coding DNA: TGTGCCAGCAGCCCTGGACAGGTCGGTCAGCCCCAGCATTTT. Protein: CASSPGQVGQPQHF.

This clonotype came up many times. This chain joins TRBV2 and TRBJ2-7; 11 nucleotides align to TRBD2. This CDR3 is built from 15 residues. Germline V CDR1 and CDR2: SNHLY, FYNNEI. The V segment lost 11 bases and the J segment 2 bases; nucleotides outside the gene matches: 11. In DNA form, the CDR3 reads TGTGCCGGCCAACAAGGGACTAGCGGACCCTACGAGCAGTACTTC. Translated: CAGQQGTSGPYEQYF.

This clonotype was detected a few times. CDR3 DNA sequence: TGTGCCAGCAGCAAAGCCAGGGAAGAGACCCAGTACTTC. Protein sequence: CASSKAREETQYF. V and J are TRBV5-4 and TRBJ2-5; D possibly corresponds to TRBD1 (5 bases). CDR1 SGHNT and CDR2 YYREEE come from the germline V gene (reference sequence). Trimming cost V 4 bases and J 3 bases, with 10 bases left between them. This CDR3 region has 13 residues.

This clonotype was counted a few times. An end of the junction differs from the germline gene, which may be a read error. The chain uses TRBV5-6 and TRBJ2-1; D gene uncertain. CDR1 is SGHDT and CDR2 is YYEEEE in the germline V gene. The CDR3 has 17 residues. Here the CDR3 reads CASNLLFSPVSYNEQFF. DNA of the CDR3: TGTGCCAGCAACTTGCTTTTTTCGCCAGTATCCTACAATGAGCAGTTCTTC.

The rearrangement links TRBV28 to TRBJ2-5; D not resolved. The CDR3 is 15 residues long. Germline V gene lookup returns CDR1 MDHEN and CDR2 SYDVKM. The germline V and J ends were trimmed by 3 bases and 4 bases, with 15 bases remaining between them. The CDR3, as DNA: TGTGCCAGCAGTTTTCAACCAGTGGTAAGAGAGACCCAGTACTTC. Translation: CASSFQPVVRETQYF.

The rearrangement joins TRBV29-1 to TRBJ1-1; possibly TRBD1 for D (5 bases). The germline CDR1 and CDR2 sequences are SQVTM and ANQGSEA. CDR3 length: 13 residues. Deletions cut 4 bases from V and 4 bases from J, with 13 bases between. This CDR3 is CSVVRDGVTEAFF. The CDR3 coding sequence is TGCAGCGTTGTTCGGGACGGAGTCACTGAAGCTTTCTTT.

To note about this clonotype: A much larger clone is a single base away; this may be a read error. V is TRBV3-1 and J is TRBJ2-1; 10 nucleotides line up with TRBD2. Germline CDR1 is LGHDT and CDR2 is YNNKEL (reference sequence). The CDR3 is 15 amino acids. The CDR3 coding sequence is TGTGCCAGCGGCCAAGGGACTAGCGTCCACAATGAGCAGTTCTTC. It specifies CASGQGTSVHNEQFF.

This clonotype was observed at least ten times. CDR3 sequence reads: CASSDPESGEKLFF. The DNA for the CDR3 is TGTGCCAGCAGCGACCCCGAAAGTGGTGAAAAACTGTTTTTT. V is TRBV28 and J is TRBJ1-4; D is unclear. The CDR3 consists of 14 residues. V was shortened by 6 bases and J by 7 bases, with 15 bases between the two germline ends. The germline V gene has CDR1 MDHEN and CDR2 SYDVKM.